The 27 T cell receptor beta chains below all came from one sample that was sequenced in a study of CD8 T cells in Susac syndrome. RNA totalling roughly 0.5 to 1 ug underwent reverse transcription with random hexamers. One entry per CDR3 protein results from TCRdb running MiXCR on the immunoSEQ multiplex PCR reads. The sample includes fewer than 85,000 distinct CDR3 sequences, roughly 95% of them seen just once. Sequenced input: CD8+ T cells from PBMCs. Source of these receptors: a human donor with Susac syndrome.

The rearrangement joins TRBV3-1 to TRBJ1-4, with D unclear. Trimming left V 0 bases short and J 4 bases short, with 12 bases between. The CDR3 is 16 amino acids. Germline-derived CDR1 and CDR2 are LGHDT and YNNKEL (reference sequence). The CDR3 region has the DNA TGTGCCAGCAGCCAAGAGCATATCGGCCTTAATGAAAAACTGTTTTTT. It encodes CASSQEHIGLNEKLFF. The full variable domain, with the rest looked up from reference TRBV3-1 and TRBJ1-4, is DTAVSQTPKYLVTQMGNDKSIKCEQNLGHDTMYWYKQDSKKFLKIMFSYNNKELIINETVPNRFSPKSPDKAHLNLHINSLELGDSAVYFCASSQEHIGLNEKLFFGSGTQLSVL.

The V call is TRBV7-9, the J call TRBJ1-6; D remains unclear. The ends were cut back, 7 bases at V and 0 bases at J, with 13 bases in the middle. Germline lookup yields CDR1 SEHNR and CDR2 FQNEAQ (reference sequence). The CDR3 is 16 residues long. CDR3 sequence reads: CASTEGGSSYNSPLHF. CDR3 coding DNA: TGTGCCAGCACCGAGGGAGGGAGCTCCTATAATTCACCCCTCCACTTT.

V gene TRBV9 combines with J gene TRBJ2-6, with 10 bases matching TRBD1. The junction had 12 bases not matched to a gene; V was cut back by 4 bases and J by 2 bases. The V gene's germline CDR1 is SGDLS and CDR2 YYNGEE. The CDR3 sequence is 19 residues long. The CDR3 loop reads CASSPGKGTGVPGANVLTF. CDR3 coding DNA: TGTGCCAGCAGCCCGGGGAAGGGGACAGGGGTGCCTGGGGCCAACGTCCTGACTTTC.

V and J are TRBV4-3 and TRBJ2-3, with D perhaps TRBD2 (6 bases). The length of the CDR3 is 14 residues. Trimming took off 5 bases at V and 4 bases at J, with 13 bases between the two ends. Per germline, CDR1 LGHNA and CDR2 YSLEER. The CDR3 here is CASSSGAFADTQYF. The DNA for the CDR3 is TGCGCCAGCAGCTCGGGAGCTTTCGCAGATACGCAGTATTTT.

CDR3: CATANSHEQYF. CDR3 nucleotide sequence: TGTGCCACCGCCAATTCCCACGAGCAGTACTTC. This chain joins TRBV7-9 and TRBJ2-7; D remains unclear. The germline V gene encodes CDR1 SEHNR and CDR2 FQNEAQ (reference sequence). The CDR3 runs to 11 residues. Trimming removed 10 bases from V and 5 bases from J, with 12 bases in between. Complete variable domain (other parts from reference TRBV7-9 and TRBJ2-7): DTGVSQNPRHKITKRGQNVTFRCDPISEHNRLYWYRQTLGQGPEFLTYFQNEAQLEKSRLLSDRFSAERPKGSFSTLEIQRTEQGDSAMYLCATANSHEQYFGPGTRLTVT.

The chain carries TRBV14 and TRBJ2-2, with 10 bases identical to TRBD1. V trimming: 4 bases; J trimming: 6 bases; junction bases outside the gene matches: 5. CDR3 length: 15 amino acids. Germline values: CDR1 SGHDN, CDR2 FVKESK. In nucleotides, the CDR3 is TGTGCCAGCAGCCCGGGACAGGGGTACGCCGGGGAGCTGTTTTTT. Protein product: CASSPGQGYAGELFF.

The chain links TRBV30 to TRBJ2-5, with 8 bases matching TRBD2. The V segment lost 1 base and the J segment 5 bases; nucleotides outside the gene matches: 3. The V gene's germline CDR1 is GTSNPN and CDR2 SVGIG (reference sequence). This CDR3 region has 13 residues. In DNA form, the CDR3 reads TGTGCCTGGAGTGAGCGGGGGACGGAGACCCAGTACTTC. Amino acids: CAWSERGTETQYF. Full variable domain (missing parts from reference TRBV30 and TRBJ2-5): SQTIHQWPATLVQPVGSPLSLECTVEGTSNPNLYWYRQAAGRGLQLLFYSVGIGQISSEVPQNLSASRPQDRQFILSSKKLLLSDSGFYLCAWSERGTETQYFGPGTRLLVL.

This clonotype showed up just a few times. The DNA for the CDR3 is TGTGCCAGCAGGGGGCGGGGGTCCACAGATACGCAGTATTTT. It specifies CASRGRGSTDTQYF. V is TRBV2 and J is TRBJ2-3, with 7 bases aligning to TRBD2. The germline gives CDR1 SNHLY, CDR2 FYNNEI. This CDR3 is 14 amino acids long. After removal of 6 bases from V and 2 bases from J, the junction contained 5 bases not matched to a gene.

The V and J genes are TRBV7-8 and TRBJ2-7; D is possibly TRBD2 (6 bases). CDR1 is SGHVS, CDR2 FQNEAQ, per germline. This CDR3 comprises 13 residues. The germline V and J ends were trimmed by 9 bases and 5 bases, with 17 bases remaining between them. The CDR3 coding sequence is TGTGCCAGTCAGACTAGATTTCTCAACGAGCAGTACTTC. Protein sequence: CASQTRFLNEQYF.

This clonotype appeared once. V is TRBV6-2 or TRBV6-3 and J is TRBJ1-1; no reliable D call. The germline V and J ends were trimmed by 0 bases and 1 base, with 3 bases remaining between them. CDR3 length: 13 residues. The V gene's germline CDR1 is MNHEY and CDR2 SVGEGT. As DNA, the CDR3 is TGTGCCAGCAGTTACTCGCGGAACACTGAAGCTTTCTTT. Its translation: CASSYSRNTEAFF.

V gene TRBV29-1 combines with J gene TRBJ2-2; D gene unclear. With 4 bases removed from V and 1 base from J, the gap between germline ends came to 10 bases. CDR1 SQVTM and CDR2 ANQGSEA come from the germline V gene. This CDR3 is 14 amino acids long. CDR3: CSVGRAGNTGELFF. The CDR3 coding sequence is TGCAGCGTTGGTCGGGCCGGGAACACCGGGGAGCTGTTTTTT.

The rearrangement links TRBV29-1 to TRBJ1-2; tentatively, D is TRBD1 (5 bases). The CDR3 length is 10 residues. CDR1 is SQVTM and CDR2 is ANQGSEA in the germline V gene. The ends were cut back, 4 bases at V and 6 bases at J, with 6 bases in the middle. CDR3 nucleotide sequence: TGCAGCGTTGGGGGCGATGGCTACACCTTC. Translating gives CSVGGDGYTF.

The V and J genes are TRBV20-1 and TRBJ1-1, with D unclear. The CDR3 has 13 residues. Trimming removed 2 bases from V and 1 base from J, with 8 bases in between. Germline CDR1 DFQATT, CDR2 SNEGSKA (reference sequence). This chain's CDR3 is CSARWSANTEAFF. The CDR3 nucleotides read TGCAGTGCTAGATGGTCAGCGAACACTGAAGCTTTCTTT.

The rearrangement joins TRBV20-1 to TRBJ2-4; D might be TRBD2 (5 bases). The CDR3 has 13 amino acids. Germline loops: CDR1 DFQATT, CDR2 SNEGSKA (reference sequence). V was clipped by 3 bases and J by 7 bases, with 13 bases between them. DNA of the CDR3: TGCAGTGCTAGGTCCACTAGGGCGAACATTCAGTACTTC. Its translation is CSARSTRANIQYF.

The chain combines TRBV7-9 with TRBJ2-7, with D unresolved. CDR1 SEHNR and CDR2 FQNEAQ come from the germline V gene (reference sequence). This CDR3 comprises 15 residues. V lost 7 bases and J 0 bases, leaving 16 bases between the germline ends. CDR3 DNA sequence: TGTGCCAGCACCCAACCGGCTGGCAGCTCCTACGAGCAGTACTTC. As protein: CASTQPAGSSYEQYF.

This chain connects TRBV20-1 to TRBJ2-1, with a tentative D call TRBD2 (5 bases). V shed 0 bases and J shed 3 bases, with 15 bases lying between them. The CDR3 consists of 16 residues. CDR1 DFQATT and CDR2 SNEGSKA come from the germline V gene (reference sequence). The CDR3 coding sequence is TGCAGTGCTAGAGATTCTTCCGGGGATCACTACAATGAGCAGTTCTTC. Its translation is CSARDSSGDHYNEQFF.

The V and J genes are TRBV9 and TRBJ2-1; D gene ambiguous. Germline lookup yields CDR1 SGDLS and CDR2 YYNGEE. The CDR3 runs 16 residues. Deletions cut 4 bases from V and 5 bases from J, with 19 bases between. CDR3 protein: CASSNHRNYADNEQFF. In DNA, the CDR3 is TGTGCCAGCAGCAACCACCGGAATTATGCGGACAATGAGCAGTTCTTC.

The chain is built from TRBV7-2 and TRBJ2-7; 12 bases match TRBD1. The CDR3 is made up of 18 amino acids. Germline CDR1 reads SGHTA; CDR2 reads FQGNSA. J was trimmed by 4 bases and V by 4 bases; bases with no gene match: 14. The CDR3 here is CASSSRGQGAKLTYEQYF. CDR3 DNA: TGTGCCAGCAGCTCGAGGGGACAGGGGGCTAAACTTACGTACGAGCAGTACTTC.

V gene TRBV7-9 combines with J gene TRBJ2-7, with D possibly matching TRBD2 (6 bases). CDR1 is SEHNR, CDR2 FQNEAQ, per germline (reference sequence). There are 14 residues in the CDR3. With 3 bases removed from V and 2 bases from J, the gap between germline ends came to 11 bases. CDR3 in amino acids: CASSLASAPYEQYF. The CDR3 DNA reads as TGTGCCAGCAGCTTGGCTAGCGCACCCTACGAGCAGTACTTC.

This rearrangement joins TRBV5-1 to TRBJ2-5; TRBD1 matches 8 bases. Germline CDR1 SGHRS, CDR2 YFSETQ. The trim removed 4 bases at V and 2 bases at J, leaving 10 bases unmatched. This CDR3 has 16 residues. The chain's CDR3 is CASSVLFTGGQETQYF. DNA of the CDR3: TGCGCCAGCAGCGTCCTATTCACAGGGGGACAAGAGACCCAGTACTTC.

The chain links TRBV29-1 to TRBJ2-5, with D tentatively TRBD1 or TRBD2 (5 bases each). The germline CDR1 and CDR2 sequences are SQVTM and ANQGSEA. Trimming took 6 bases from V and 14 from J, leaving 16 bases between them. The length of the CDR3 is 10 residues. As DNA, the CDR3 is TGCAGCGTCCAGGGCGTTGGGGACTACTTC. Translated: CSVQGVGDYF. The full variable domain, completed using reference TRBV29-1 and TRBJ2-5, is SAVISQKPSRDICQRGTSLTIQCQVDSQVTMMFWYRQQPGQSLTLIATANQGSEATYESGFVIDKFPISRPNLTFSTLTVSNMSPEDSSIYLCSVQGVGDYFGPGTRLLVL.

The CDR3 reads CASSTTGYTEAFF. The DNA for the CDR3 is TGTGCCAGCAGTACCACAGGGTACACTGAAGCTTTCTTT. The chain joins TRBV6-5 to TRBJ1-1; D may be TRBD1 (6 bases). Germline CDR1 MNHEY, CDR2 SVGAGI. The V gene lost 5 bases and the J gene lost 3 bases, with 10 bases spanning the gap. The CDR3 is 13 amino acids.

This CDR3 is CASSFGSGRTDTQYF. The CDR3 DNA sequence: TGTGCCAGCAGCTTCGGGTCAGGGCGCACAGATACGCAGTATTTT. V is TRBV5-4 and J is TRBJ2-3; a possible D gene is TRBD1 (5 bases). CDR1 SGHNT and CDR2 YYREEE come from the germline V gene (reference sequence). V was trimmed by 2 bases and J by 1 base, leaving 11 bases between them. This CDR3 is 15 amino acids long.

V is TRBV12-3 or TRBV12-4 and J is TRBJ2-7; a possible D gene is TRBD2 (6 bases). With 2 bases removed from V and 3 bases from J, the gap between germline ends came to 8 bases. CDR3 size: 13 residues. The DNA for the CDR3 is TGTGCCAGCAGTTTATTGGGGGGCTACGAGCAGTACTTC. Protein sequence: CASSLLGGYEQYF.

This sequence joins TRBV28 and TRBJ2-5; TRBD2 matches at 13 bases. V shed 6 bases, J shed 4 bases, and the junction held 5 bases outside the gene matches. The CDR3 covers 15 residues. Per the germline V gene, CDR1 is MDHEN and CDR2 is SYDVKM. The CDR3 DNA follows: TGTGCCAGCAGCCTTACTAGCGGGGGGGCAGAGACCCAGTACTTC. This codes for CASSLTSGGAETQYF.

The chain joins TRBV20-1 to TRBJ2-2; 7 nucleotides match TRBD2. The CDR3 contains 15 residues. Looked up from germline, CDR1 is DFQATT and CDR2 is SNEGSKA (reference sequence). The V and J ends lost 3 bases and 3 bases, in that order; junction bases with no gene match: 7. The CDR3 DNA sequence: TGCAGTGCTAGGACGGGGGGAATTGACACCGGGGAGCTGTTTTTT. This encodes CSARTGGIDTGELFF.

J is TRBJ1-4 and V is TRBV12-3 or TRBV12-4; D gene unclear. V was shortened by 0 bases and J by 8 bases, with 7 bases between the two germline ends. This CDR3 comprises 13 residues. CDR3 sequence: CASSLAPSEKLFF. The CDR3 coding sequence is TGTGCCAGCAGTTTAGCCCCGTCGGAAAAACTGTTTTTT.